This T cell receptor beta chain was recovered during a study of cytomegalovirus exposure and HLA in healthy donors. Study-wide results and limits: Researchers counted about 150 TCR beta chains as cytomegalovirus-associated.

PCR employed 60 Vbeta and 13 Jbeta primers. Libraries were prepared by immunoSEQ multiplex PCR; TCRdb keeps only in-frame clonotypes and omits some of them. The sample has about 210,000 clones; approximately 86% are singletons. About this clone: Its specificity is unknown.

Germline CDR1 reads MDHEN; CDR2 reads SYDVKM. V dropped 6 bases and J dropped 3 bases, with 15 bases sitting between them. CDR3 length: 14 amino acids. This receptor was identified in a woman in her twenties or thirties in good health and CMV-seronegative. The sequenced material came from PBMCs. The chain uses TRBV28 and TRBJ2-7; D possibly corresponds to TRBD2 (5 bases). The CDR3 DNA reads as TGTGCCAGCAGCCCATGGGGAGAAGGCTACGAGCAGTACTTC. Translating gives CASSPWGEGYEQYF.